This T cell receptor (beta chain) was found in a study of T-cell memory formation after mild COVID-19. Regarding the study as a whole: Clones that contracted from day 15 to 85 had balanced CD4/CD8; later expanders were CD4+ biased. Mostly located in CM and EM were contracting CD4+ clones, with contracting CD8+ clones located in EMRA. Pre-infection memory already had some responding clones, implying cross-reactive memory joined.

CDR1 and CDR2 from the germline V gene are LGHNA and YSLEER. Trimming at V came to 0 bases and at J to 10 bases, leaving 7 bases not matched to a gene. This CDR3 has 15 amino acids. MiXCR, run by TCRdb on the 5' RACE reads, gives a single entry per CDR3 protein. Here the sample spans around 200,000 distinct CDR3 sequences, about 9.2% being singletons. This clonotype showed up many times. Its antigen is unknown. This TCR was sampled from a man aged 18 to 35 who had mild COVID-19 (a few samples of this study predate the infection). Cell type and time point are not known. What was sequenced was PBMCs or a T cell subset sorted from them (not recorded which). The chain is built from TRBV4-3 and TRBJ2-3, with 10 positions matching TRBD1. Written as DNA, the CDR3 is TGCGCCAGCAGCCAAGATGCCACCGACAGGGGGCCGCAGTATTTT. Residues: CASSQDATDRGPQYF.